This section outlines one T cell receptor (beta chain) sequence together with its context. This sample stems from a study of blood T cell repertoires in COVID-19. Patients at the Seattle site were enrolled during active infection and followed longitudinally. The V and J ends lost 6 bases and 0 bases, in that order; junction bases with no gene match: 1. The CDR3 contains 14 residues. Germline assignment: CDR1 MNHEY and CDR2 SVGAGI. TCRdb's copy holds only in-frame clones and misses some; the assay was immunoSEQ multiplex PCR. The sample lists about 260,000 clones; about 90% were seen once. The chain has TRBV6-5 and TRBJ2-7, with 11 bases lining up with TRBD2. The sequence derives from a person aged 18 to 29 with COVID-19, enrolled during active disease. Sequenced: peripheral blood. The CDR3 region has the DNA TGTGCCAGCAGCGGACTAGCGGGCTCCTACGAGCAGTACTTC. This codes for CASSGLAGSYEQYF.